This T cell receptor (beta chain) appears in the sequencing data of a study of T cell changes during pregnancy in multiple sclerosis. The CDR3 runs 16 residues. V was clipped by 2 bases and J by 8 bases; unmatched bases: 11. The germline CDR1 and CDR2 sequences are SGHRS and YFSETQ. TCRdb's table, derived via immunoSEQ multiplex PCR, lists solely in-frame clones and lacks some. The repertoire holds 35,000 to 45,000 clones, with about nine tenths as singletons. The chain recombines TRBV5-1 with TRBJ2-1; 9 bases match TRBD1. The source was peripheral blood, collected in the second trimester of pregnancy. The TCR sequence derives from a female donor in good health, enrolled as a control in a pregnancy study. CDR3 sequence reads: CASSFPTGGTQHEQFF. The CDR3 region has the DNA TGCGCCAGCAGCTTCCCGACAGGGGGGACACAGCATGAGCAGTTCTTC.